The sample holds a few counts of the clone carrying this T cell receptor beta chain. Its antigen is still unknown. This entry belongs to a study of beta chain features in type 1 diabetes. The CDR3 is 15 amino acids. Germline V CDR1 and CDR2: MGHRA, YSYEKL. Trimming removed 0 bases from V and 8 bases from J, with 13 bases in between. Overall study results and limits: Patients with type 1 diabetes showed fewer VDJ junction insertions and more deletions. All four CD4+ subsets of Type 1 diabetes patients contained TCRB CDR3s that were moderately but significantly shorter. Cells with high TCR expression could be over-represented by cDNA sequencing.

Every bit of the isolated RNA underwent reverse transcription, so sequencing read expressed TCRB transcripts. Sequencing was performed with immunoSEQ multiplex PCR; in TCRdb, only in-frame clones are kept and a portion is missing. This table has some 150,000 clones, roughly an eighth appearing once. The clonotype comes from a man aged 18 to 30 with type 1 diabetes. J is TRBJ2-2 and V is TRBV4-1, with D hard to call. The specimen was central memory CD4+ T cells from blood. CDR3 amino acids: CASSQEGWGSGELFF. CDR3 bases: TGCGCCAGCAGCCAAGAAGGATGGGGTTCAGGGGAGCTGTTTTTT.